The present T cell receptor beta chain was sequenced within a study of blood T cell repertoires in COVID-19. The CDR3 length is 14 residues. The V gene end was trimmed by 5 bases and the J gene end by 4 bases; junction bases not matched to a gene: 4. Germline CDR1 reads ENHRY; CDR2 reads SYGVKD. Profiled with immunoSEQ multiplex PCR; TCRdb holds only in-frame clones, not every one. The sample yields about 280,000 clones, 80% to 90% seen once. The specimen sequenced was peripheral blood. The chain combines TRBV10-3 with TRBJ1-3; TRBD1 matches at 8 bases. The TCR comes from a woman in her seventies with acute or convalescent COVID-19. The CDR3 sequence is CAISSDRDGNTIYF. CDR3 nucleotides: TGTGCCATCAGTTCGGACAGGGACGGAAACACCATATATTTT.